This TCR beta chain comes out of a study of blood T cell repertoires in COVID-19. Overall study: The origin of the acute and convalescent COVID-19 samples was the United States, Italy and Spain. Sample material is recorded as cDNA or gDNA derived from T cells, B-cell-depleted T cells, or PBMCs.

The authors' processing: Reference gene primer amplification gave nucleated cell count estimates. Some clones are missing from TCRdb's copy, which holds only in-frame ones; the method was immunoSEQ multiplex PCR. D and trimming were read from the DNA, whereas the V and J calls and clone size are those reported in that table. The top ten hold 4.5% to 6% of the sample, which has some 110,000 clones, roughly four fifths seen once. In Seattle, patients joined the study during active infection and were tracked longitudinally. With V trimmed by 6 bases and J by 2 bases, 2 bases remained unmatched. CDR1 is MDHEN, CDR2 SYDVKM, per germline. This CDR3 has 14 amino acids.

The sample consisted of peripheral blood. The clonotype was recovered from a man older than 75 with COVID-19, enrolled during active disease. V is TRBV28 and J is TRBJ2-7; 12 nucleotides align to TRBD2. CDR3 loop: CASSRLAGAYEQYF. In nucleotides, the CDR3 is TGTGCCAGCAGCCGACTAGCGGGGGCCTACGAGCAGTACTTC.